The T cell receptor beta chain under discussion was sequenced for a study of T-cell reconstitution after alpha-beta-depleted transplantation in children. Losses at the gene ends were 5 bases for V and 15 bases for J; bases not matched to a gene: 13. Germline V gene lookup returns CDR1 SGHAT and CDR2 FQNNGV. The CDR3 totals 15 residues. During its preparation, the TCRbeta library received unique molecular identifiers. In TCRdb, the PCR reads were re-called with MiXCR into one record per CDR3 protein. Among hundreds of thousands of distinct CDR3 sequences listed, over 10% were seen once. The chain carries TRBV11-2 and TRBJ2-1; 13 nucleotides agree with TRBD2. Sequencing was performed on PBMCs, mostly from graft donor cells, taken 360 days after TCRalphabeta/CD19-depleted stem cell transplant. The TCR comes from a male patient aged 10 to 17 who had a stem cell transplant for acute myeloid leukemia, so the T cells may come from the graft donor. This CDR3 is CASSPGLAGEKRRFF. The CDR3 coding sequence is TGTGCCAGCAGCCCAGGACTAGCGGGAGAAAAACGGCGGTTCTTC.